This TCR beta chain was sequenced for a study of T cell changes during pregnancy in multiple sclerosis. The table came from immunoSEQ multiplex PCR; TCRdb's copy has only in-frame clones and leaves some out. The sample records about 60,000 clones, 80% to 95% being singletons. The sequencing used peripheral blood, collected in the first trimester of pregnancy. This TCR was recovered from a female donor with multiple sclerosis, enrolled in a pregnancy study.

CDR3 sequence: CASSPFNGRAYEQYF. In nucleotides, the CDR3 is TGCGCCAGCAGCCCCTTTAACGGGAGGGCCTACGAGCAGTACTTC. The rearrangement links TRBV4-3 to TRBJ2-7; TRBD2 matches at 8 bases. With V trimmed by 4 bases and J by 2 bases, 7 bases remained unmatched. The CDR3 extends over 15 amino acids. Germline CDR1 is LGHNA and CDR2 is YSLEER.